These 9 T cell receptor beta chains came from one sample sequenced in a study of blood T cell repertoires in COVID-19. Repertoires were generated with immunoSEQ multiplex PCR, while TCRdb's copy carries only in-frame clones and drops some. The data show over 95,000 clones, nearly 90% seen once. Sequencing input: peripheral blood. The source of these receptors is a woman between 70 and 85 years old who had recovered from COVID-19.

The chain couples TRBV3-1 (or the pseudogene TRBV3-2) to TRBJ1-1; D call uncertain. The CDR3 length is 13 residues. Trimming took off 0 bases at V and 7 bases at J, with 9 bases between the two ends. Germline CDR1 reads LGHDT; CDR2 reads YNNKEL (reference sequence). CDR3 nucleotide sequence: TGTGCCAGCAGCCAAGATCTGGCGGTTGAAGCTTTCTTT. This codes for CASSQDLAVEAFF.

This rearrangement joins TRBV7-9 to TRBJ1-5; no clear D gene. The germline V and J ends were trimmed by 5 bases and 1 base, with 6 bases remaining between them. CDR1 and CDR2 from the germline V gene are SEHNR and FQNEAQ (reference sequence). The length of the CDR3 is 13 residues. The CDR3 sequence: CASSPQSNQPQHF. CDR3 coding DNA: TGTGCCAGCAGCCCCCAGAGCAATCAGCCCCAGCATTTT. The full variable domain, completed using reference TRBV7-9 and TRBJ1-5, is DTGVSQNPRHKITKRGQNVTFRCDPISEHNRLYWYRQTLGQGPEFLTYFQNEAQLEKSRLLSDRFSAERPKGSFSTLEIQRTEQGDSAMYLCASSPQSNQPQHFGDGTRLSIL.

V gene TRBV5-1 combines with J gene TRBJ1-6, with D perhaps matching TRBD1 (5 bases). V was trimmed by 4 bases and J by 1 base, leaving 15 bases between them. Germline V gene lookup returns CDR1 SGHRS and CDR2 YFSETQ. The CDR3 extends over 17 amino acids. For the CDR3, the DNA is TGCGCCAGCAGCCCAGGGACCGGAGGGTCCTATAATTCACCCCTCCACTTT. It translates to CASSPGTGGSYNSPLHF.

DNA of the CDR3: TGTGCTAGTGGTTTGGTCCATACCGGGGAGCTGTTTTTT. Its translation: CASGLVHTGELFF. V usage is TRBV12-5 and J usage is TRBJ2-2; the D is unclear. The germline V gene encodes CDR1 LGHNT and CDR2 FRNRAP. The CDR3 loop spans 13 amino acids. Trimming shortened V by 0 bases and J by 5 bases, and 4 bases separated the two germline ends.

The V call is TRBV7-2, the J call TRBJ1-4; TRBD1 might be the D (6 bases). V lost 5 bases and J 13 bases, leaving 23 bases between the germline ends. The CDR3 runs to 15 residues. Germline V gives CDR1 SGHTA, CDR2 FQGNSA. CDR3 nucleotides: TGTGCCAGCAGCCCTCGGGACGGGACACCTGGAGGACTGTTTTTT. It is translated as CASSPRDGTPGGLFF.

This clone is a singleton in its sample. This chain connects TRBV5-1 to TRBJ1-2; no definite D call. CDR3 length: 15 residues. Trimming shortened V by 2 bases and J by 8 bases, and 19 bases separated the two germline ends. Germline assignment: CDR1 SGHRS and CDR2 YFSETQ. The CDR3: CASSFRAGFEWGYTF. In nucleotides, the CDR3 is TGCGCCAGCAGCTTCCGGGCGGGTTTTGAGTGGGGCTACACCTTC.

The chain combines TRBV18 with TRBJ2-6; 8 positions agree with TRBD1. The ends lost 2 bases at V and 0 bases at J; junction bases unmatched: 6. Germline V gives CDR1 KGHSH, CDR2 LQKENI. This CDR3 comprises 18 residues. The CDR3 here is CASSPNRDRSSGANVLTF. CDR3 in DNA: TGTGCCAGCTCACCAAACCGGGACAGGAGCTCTGGGGCCAACGTCCTGACTTTC.

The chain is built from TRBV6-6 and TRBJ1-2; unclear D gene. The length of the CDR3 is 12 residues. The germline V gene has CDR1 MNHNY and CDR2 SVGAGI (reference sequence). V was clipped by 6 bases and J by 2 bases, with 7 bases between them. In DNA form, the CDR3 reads TGTGCCAGCAGGACGGGGAACTATGGCTACACCTTC. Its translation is CASRTGNYGYTF.

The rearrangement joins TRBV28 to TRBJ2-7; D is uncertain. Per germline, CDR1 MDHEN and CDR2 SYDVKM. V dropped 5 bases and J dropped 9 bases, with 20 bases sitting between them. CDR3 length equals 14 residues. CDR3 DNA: TGTGCCAGCAGTACCCGTTGGCGCGACTTGAGGCAGTACTTC. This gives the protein CASSTRWRDLRQYF.